The clone carrying this T cell receptor beta chain turned up a few times. The antigen is undetermined. From the RT-PCR reads, TCRdb called clonotypes with MiXCR, one entry per CDR3 protein. The table records hundreds of thousands of distinct CDR3 sequences, 9.5% to 13% of them present only once. The sample is drawn from a study of response to subunit inactivated influenza vaccine. With 4 bases clipped from V and 14 bases from J, the junction kept 5 bases outside the gene matches. The CDR3 extends over 11 amino acids. CDR1 and CDR2 (germline): MNHEY, SVGEGT. General study findings and limits: Researchers suggested that each seasonal influenza vaccination recruits few new T cells.

This sequence joins TRBV6-2 or TRBV6-3 and TRBJ2-1; 7 bases agree with TRBD2. The source was PBMCs from blood, collected around seven weeks after vaccination. The receptor was derived from a man aged 45-65 years who received an inactivated influenza vaccine. CDR3 bases: TGTGCCAGCAGTTTCCAGCGGGATGAGTTCTTC. This gives the protein CASSFQRDEFF.